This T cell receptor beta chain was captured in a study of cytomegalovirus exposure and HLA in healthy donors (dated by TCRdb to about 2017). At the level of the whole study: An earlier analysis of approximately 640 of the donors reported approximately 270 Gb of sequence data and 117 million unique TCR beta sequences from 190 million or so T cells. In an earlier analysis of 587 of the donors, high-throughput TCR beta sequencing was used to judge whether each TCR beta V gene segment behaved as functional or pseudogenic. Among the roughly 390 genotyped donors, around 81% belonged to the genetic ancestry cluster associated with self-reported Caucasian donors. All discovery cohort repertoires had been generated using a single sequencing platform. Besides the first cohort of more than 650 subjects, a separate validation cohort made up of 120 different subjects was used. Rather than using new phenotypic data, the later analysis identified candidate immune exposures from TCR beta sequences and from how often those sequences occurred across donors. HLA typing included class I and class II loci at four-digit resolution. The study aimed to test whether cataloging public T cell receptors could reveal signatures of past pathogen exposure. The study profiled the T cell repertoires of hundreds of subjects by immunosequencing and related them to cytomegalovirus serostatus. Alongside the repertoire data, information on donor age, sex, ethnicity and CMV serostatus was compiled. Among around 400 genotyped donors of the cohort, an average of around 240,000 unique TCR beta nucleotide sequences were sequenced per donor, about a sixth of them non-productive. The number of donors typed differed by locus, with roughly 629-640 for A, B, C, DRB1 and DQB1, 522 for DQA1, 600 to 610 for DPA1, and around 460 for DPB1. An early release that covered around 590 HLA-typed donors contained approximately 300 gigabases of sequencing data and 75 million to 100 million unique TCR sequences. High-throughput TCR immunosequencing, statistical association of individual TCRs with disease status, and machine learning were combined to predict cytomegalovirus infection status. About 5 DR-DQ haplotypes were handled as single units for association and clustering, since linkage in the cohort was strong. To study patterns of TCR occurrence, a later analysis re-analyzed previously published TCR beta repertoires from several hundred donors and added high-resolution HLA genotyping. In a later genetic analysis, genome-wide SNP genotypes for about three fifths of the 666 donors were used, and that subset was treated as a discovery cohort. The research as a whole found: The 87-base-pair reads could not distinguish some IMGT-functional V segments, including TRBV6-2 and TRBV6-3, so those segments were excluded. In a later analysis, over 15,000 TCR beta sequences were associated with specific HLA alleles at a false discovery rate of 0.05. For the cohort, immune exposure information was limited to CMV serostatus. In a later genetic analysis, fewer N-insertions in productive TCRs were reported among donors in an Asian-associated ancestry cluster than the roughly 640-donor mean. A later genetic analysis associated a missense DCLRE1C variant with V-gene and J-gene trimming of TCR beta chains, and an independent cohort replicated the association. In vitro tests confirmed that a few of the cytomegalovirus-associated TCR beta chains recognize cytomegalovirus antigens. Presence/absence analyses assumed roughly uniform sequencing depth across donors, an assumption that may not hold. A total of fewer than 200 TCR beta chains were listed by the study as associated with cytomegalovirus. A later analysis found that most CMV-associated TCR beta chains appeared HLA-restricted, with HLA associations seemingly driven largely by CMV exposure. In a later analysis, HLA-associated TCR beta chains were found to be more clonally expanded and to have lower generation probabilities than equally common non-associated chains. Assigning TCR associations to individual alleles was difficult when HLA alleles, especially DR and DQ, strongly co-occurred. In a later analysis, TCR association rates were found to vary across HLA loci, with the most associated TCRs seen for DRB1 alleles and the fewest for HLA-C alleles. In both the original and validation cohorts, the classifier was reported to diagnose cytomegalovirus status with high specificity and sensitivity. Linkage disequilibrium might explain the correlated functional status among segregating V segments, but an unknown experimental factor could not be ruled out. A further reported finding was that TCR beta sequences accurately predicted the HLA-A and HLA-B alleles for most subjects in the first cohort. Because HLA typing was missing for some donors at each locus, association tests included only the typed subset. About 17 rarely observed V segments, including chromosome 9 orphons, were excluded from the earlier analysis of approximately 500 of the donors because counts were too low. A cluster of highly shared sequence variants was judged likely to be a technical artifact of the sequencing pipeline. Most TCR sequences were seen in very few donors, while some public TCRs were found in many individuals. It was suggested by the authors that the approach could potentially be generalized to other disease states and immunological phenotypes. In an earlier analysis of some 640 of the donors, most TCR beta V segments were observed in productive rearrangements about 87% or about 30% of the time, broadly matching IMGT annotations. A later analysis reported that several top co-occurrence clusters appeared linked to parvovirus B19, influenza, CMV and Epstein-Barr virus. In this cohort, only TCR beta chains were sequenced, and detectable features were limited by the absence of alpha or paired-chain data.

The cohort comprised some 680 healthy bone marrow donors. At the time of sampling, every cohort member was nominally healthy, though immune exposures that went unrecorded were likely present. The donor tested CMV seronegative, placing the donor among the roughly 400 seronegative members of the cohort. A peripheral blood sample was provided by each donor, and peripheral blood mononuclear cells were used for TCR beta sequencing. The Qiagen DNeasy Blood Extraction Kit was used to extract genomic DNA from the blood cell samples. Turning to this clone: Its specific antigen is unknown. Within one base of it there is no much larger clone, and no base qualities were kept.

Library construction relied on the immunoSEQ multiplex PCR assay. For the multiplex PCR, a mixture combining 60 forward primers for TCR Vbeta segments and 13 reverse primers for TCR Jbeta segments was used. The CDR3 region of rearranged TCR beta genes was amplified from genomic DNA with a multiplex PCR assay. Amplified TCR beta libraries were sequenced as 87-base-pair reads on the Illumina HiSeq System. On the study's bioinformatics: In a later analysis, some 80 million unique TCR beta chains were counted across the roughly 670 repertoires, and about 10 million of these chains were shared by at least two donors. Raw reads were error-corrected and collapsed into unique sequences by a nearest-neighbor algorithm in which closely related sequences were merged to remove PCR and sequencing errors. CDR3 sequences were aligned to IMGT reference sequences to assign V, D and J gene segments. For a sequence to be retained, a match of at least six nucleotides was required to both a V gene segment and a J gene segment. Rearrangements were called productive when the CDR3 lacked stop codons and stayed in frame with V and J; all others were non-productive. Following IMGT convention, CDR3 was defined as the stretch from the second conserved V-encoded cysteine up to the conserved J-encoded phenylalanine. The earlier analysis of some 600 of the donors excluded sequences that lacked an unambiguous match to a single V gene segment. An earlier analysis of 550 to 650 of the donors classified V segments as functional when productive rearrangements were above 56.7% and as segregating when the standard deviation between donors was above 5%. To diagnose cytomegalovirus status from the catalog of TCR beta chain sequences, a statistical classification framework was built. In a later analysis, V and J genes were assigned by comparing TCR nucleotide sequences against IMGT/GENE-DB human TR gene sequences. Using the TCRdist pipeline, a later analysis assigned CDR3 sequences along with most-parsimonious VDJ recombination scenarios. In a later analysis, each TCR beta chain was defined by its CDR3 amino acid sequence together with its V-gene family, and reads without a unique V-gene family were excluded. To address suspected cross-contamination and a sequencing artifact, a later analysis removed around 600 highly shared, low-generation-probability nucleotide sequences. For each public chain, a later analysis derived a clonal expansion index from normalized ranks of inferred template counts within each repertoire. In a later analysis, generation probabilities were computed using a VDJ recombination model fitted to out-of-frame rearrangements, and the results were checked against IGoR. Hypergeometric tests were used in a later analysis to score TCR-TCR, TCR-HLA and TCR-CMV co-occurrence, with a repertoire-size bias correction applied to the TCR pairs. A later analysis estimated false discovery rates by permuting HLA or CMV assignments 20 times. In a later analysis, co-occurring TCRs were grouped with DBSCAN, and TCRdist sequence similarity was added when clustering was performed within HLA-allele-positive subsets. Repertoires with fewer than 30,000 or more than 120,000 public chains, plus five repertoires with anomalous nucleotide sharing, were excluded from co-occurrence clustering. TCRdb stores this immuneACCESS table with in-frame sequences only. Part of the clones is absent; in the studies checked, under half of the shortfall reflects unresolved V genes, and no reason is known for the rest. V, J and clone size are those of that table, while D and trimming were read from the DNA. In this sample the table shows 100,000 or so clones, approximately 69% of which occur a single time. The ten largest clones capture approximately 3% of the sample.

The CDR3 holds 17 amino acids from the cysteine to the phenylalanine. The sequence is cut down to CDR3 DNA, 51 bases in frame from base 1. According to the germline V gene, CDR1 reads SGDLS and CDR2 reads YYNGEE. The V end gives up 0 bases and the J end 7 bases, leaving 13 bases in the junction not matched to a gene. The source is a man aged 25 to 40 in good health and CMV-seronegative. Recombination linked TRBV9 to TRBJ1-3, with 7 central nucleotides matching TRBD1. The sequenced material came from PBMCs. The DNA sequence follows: TGTGCCAGCAGCGTAGCTTTGGGGACAGCCCATGGGAACACCATATATTTT. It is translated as CASSVALGTAHGNTIYF.